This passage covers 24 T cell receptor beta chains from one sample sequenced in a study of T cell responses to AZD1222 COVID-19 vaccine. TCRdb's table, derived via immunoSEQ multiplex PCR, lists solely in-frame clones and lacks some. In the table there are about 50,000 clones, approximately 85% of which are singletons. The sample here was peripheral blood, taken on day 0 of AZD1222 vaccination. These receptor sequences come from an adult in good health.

CDR3 sequence reads: CASSPSGRAYEKLFF. In DNA, the CDR3 is TGTGCCAGCAGCCCCTCAGGCCGGGCGTATGAAAAACTGTTTTTT. The chain employs TRBV9 and TRBJ1-4, with D hard to call. The length of the CDR3 is 15 residues. Germline loops: CDR1 SGDLS, CDR2 YYNGEE. Trimming left V 4 bases short and J 6 bases short, with 16 bases between.

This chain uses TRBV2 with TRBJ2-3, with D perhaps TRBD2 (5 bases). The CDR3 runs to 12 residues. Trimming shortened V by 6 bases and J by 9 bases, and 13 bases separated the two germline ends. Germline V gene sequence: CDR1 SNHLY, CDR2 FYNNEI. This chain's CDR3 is CASRRTDLTQYF. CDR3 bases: TGTGCCAGCAGAAGGACGGACTTAACGCAGTATTTT. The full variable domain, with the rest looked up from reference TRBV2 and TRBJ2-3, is EPEVTQTPSHQVTQMGQEVILRCVPISNHLYFYWYRQILGQKVEFLVSFYNNEISEKSEIFDDQFSVERPDGSNFTLKIRSTKLEDSAMYFCASRRTDLTQYFGPGTRLTVL.

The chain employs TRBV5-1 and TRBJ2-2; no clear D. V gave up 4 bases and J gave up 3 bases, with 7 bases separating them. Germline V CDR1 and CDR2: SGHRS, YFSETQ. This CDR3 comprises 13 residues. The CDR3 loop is CASSVTYTGELFF. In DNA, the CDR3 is TGCGCCAGCAGCGTTACCTACACCGGGGAGCTGTTTTTT.

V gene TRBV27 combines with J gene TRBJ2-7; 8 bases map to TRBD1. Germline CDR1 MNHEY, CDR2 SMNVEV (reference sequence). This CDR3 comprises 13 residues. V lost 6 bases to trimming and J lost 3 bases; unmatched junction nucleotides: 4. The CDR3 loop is CASRRDRGYEQYF. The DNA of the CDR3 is TGTGCCAGCAGACGCGACAGGGGCTACGAGCAGTACTTC.

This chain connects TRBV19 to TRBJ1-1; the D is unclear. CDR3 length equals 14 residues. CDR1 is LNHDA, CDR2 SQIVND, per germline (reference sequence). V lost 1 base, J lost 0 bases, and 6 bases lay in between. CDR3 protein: CASSIGEMNTEAFF. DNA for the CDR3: TGTGCCAGTAGTATAGGAGAGATGAACACTGAAGCTTTCTTT.

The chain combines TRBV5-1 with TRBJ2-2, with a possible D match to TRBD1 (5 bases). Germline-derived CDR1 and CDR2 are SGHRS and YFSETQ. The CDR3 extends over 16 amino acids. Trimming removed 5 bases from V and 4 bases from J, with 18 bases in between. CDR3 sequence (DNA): TGCGCCAGCAGTTCAGGGCCTTCTTCAGGCACCGGGGAGCTGTTTTTT. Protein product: CASSSGPSSGTGELFF.

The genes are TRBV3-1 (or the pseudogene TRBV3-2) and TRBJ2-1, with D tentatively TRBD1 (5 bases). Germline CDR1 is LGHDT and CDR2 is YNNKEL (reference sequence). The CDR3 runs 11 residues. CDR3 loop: CGAGFGNEQFF. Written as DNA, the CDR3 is TGTGGTGCAGGGTTTGGTAATGAGCAGTTCTTC.

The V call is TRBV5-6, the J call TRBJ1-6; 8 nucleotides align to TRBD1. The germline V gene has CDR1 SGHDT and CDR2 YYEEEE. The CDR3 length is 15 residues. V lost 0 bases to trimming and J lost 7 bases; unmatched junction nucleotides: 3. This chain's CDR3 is CASSLAGTGNSPLHF. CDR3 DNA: TGTGCCAGCAGCTTGGCCGGGACAGGCAATTCACCCCTCCACTTT.

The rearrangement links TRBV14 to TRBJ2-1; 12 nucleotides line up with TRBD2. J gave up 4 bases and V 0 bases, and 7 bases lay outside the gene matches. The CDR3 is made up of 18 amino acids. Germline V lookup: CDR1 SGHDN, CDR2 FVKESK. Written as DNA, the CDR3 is TGTGCCAGCAGCCAAGAAATACTAGCGGGGGGTGTATACAATGAGCAGTTCTTC. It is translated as CASSQEILAGGVYNEQFF.

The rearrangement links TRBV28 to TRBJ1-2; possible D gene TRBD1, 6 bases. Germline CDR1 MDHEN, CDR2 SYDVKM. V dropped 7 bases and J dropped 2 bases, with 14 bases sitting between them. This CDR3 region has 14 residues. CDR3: CASTPGGANYGYTF. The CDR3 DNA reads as TGTGCCAGCACCCCCGGGGGCGCGAACTATGGCTACACCTTC.

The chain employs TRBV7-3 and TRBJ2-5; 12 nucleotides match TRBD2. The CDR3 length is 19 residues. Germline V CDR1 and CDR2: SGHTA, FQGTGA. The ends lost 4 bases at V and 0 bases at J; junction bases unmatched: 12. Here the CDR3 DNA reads TGTGCCAGCAGCTCTGAGGGGGTGAGGACTAGCGGGAACCAAGAGACCCAGTACTTC. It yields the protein CASSSEGVRTSGNQETQYF.

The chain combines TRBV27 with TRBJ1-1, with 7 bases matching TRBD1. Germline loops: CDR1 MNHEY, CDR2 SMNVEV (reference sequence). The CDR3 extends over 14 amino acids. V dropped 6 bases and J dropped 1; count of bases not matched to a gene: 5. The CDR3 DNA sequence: TGTGCCAGCAGCGGGGACAGAAAGAACACTGAAGCTTTCTTT. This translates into CASSGDRKNTEAFF.

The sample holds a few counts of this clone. This CDR3 reads CASSEPTGSEKLFF. The CDR3 bases are TGTGCCAGCAGTGAACCGACAGGGAGTGAAAAACTGTTTTTT. This rearrangement joins TRBV25-1 to TRBJ1-4; 7 nucleotides align to TRBD1. The CDR3 is 14 amino acids. Germline trimming cut 2 bases from V and 7 bases from J; bases unmatched to any gene: 4. CDR1 and CDR2 (germline): MGHDK, SYGVNS.

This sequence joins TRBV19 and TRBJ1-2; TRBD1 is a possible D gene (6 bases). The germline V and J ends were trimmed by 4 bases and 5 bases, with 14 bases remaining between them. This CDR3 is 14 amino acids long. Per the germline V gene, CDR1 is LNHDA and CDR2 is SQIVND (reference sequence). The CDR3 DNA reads TGTGCCAGTAGTAACTATGGGCAGGGGTATGGCTACACCTTC. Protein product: CASSNYGQGYGYTF. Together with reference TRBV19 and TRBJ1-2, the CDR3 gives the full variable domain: DGGITQSPKYLFRKEGQNVTLSCEQNLNHDAMYWYRQDPGQGLRLIYYSQIVNDFQKGDIAEGYSVSREKKESFPLTVTSAQKNPTAFYLCASSNYGQGYGYTFGSGTRLTVV.

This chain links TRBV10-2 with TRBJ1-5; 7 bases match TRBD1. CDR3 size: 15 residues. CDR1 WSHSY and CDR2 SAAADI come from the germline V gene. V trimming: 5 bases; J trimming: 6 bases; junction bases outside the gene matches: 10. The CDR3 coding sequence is TGCGCCAGCAGTATGGCAGGGGGAGGCGGTCAGCCCCAGCATTTT. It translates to CASSMAGGGGQPQHF.

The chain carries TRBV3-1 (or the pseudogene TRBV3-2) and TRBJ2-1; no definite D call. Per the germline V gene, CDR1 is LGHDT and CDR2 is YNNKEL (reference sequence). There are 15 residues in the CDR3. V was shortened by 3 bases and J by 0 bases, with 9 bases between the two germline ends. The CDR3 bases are TGTGCCAGCAGCCAGCGACTCCGCTCCTACAATGAGCAGTTCTTC. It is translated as CASSQRLRSYNEQFF.

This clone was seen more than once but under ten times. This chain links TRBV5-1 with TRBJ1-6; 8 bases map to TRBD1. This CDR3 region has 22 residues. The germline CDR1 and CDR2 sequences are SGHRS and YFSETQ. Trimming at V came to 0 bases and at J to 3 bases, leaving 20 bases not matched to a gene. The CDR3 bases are TGCGCCAGCAGCTTGGGAAGGGGTTGGGACAGGACGATGGGCTACTATAATTCACCCCTCCACTTT. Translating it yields CASSLGRGWDRTMGYYNSPLHF.

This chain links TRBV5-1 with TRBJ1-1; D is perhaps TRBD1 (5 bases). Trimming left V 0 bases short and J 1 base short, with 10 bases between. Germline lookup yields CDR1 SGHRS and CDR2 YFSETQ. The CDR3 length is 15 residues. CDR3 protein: CASSLVVRENTEAFF. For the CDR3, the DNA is TGCGCCAGCAGCTTGGTGGTCAGGGAGAACACTGAAGCTTTCTTT. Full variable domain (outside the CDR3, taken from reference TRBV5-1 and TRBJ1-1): KAGVTQTPRYLIKTRGQQVTLSCSPISGHRSVSWYQQTPGQGLQFLFEYFSETQRNKGNFPGRFSGRQFSNSRSEMNVSTLELGDSALYLCASSLVVRENTEAFFGQGTRLTVV.

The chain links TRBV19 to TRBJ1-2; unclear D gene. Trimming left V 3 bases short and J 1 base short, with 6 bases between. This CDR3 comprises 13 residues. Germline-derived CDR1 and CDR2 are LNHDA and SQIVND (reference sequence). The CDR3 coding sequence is TGTGCCAGTAGTATCGAGGGTAACTATGGCTACACCTTC. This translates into CASSIEGNYGYTF.

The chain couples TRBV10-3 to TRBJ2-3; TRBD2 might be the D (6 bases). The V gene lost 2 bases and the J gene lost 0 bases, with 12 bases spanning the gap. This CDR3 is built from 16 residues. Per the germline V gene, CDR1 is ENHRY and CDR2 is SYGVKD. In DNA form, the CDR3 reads TGTGCCATCAGTGAGGGAGGGGACTTCAGCACAGATACGCAGTATTTT. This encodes CAISEGGDFSTDTQYF.

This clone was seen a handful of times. The CDR3 region is CASSQDRRIIPYNEQFF. The CDR3 coding sequence is TGTGCCAGCAGCCAAGATAGGCGGATAATCCCCTACAATGAGCAGTTCTTC. V usage is TRBV4-2 and J usage is TRBJ2-1; D gene unclear. CDR1 LGHNA and CDR2 YNFKEQ come from the germline V gene. The CDR3 covers 17 residues. V dropped 0 bases and J dropped 2 bases, with 14 bases sitting between them.

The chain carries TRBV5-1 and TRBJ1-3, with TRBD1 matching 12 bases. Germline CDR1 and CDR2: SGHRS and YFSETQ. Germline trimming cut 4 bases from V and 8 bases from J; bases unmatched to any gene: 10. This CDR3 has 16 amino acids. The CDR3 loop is CASSPGTGGVWDTIYF. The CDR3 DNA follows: TGCGCCAGCAGCCCAGGGACAGGGGGCGTATGGGACACCATATATTTT. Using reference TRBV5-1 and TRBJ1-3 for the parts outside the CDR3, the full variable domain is KAGVTQTPRYLIKTRGQQVTLSCSPISGHRSVSWYQQTPGQGLQFLFEYFSETQRNKGNFPGRFSGRQFSNSRSEMNVSTLELGDSALYLCASSPGTGGVWDTIYFGEGSWLTVV.

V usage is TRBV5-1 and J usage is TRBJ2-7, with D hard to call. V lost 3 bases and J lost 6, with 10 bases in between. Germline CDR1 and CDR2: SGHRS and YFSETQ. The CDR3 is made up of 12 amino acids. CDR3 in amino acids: CASSSESGEQYF. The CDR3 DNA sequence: TGCGCCAGCAGCTCGGAATCGGGCGAGCAGTACTTC. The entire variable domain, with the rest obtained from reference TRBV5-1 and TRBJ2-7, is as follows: KAGVTQTPRYLIKTRGQQVTLSCSPISGHRSVSWYQQTPGQGLQFLFEYFSETQRNKGNFPGRFSGRQFSNSRSEMNVSTLELGDSALYLCASSSESGEQYFGPGTRLTVT.

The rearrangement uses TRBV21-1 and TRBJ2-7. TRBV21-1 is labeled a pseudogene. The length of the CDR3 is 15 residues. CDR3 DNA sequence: TGTGCCAGCAGCACCCCTGCACCTTCCCCCTACGAGCAGTACTTC. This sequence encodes CASSTPAPSPYEQYF.